Reported below is one T cell receptor beta chain. The source of the sample is a study of blood T cell repertoires in COVID-19. The CDR3 contains 17 residues. TCRdb's copy holds only in-frame clones and misses some; the assay was immunoSEQ multiplex PCR. This table has over 45,000 clones, 90% appearing once. The rearrangement joins TRBV12-1 to TRBJ1-2; whether TRBD1, the table's D call, matches the DNA was not checked. TRBV12-1 is listed as a pseudogene. Sequenced material: peripheral blood. The sequence was obtained from a man in his fifties or sixties with acute or convalescent COVID-19. The CDR3 sequence: CASSFLGQQPANYGYTF. The DNA of the CDR3 is TGTGCCAGCAGCTTTTTGGGACAGCAACCCGCTAACTATGGCTACACCTTC.